This paragraph covers one T cell receptor beta chain sequence. Its antigen is still unknown. This entry is derived from a study of shared clonotypes between healthy human individuals. Background on the study: Used for every donor were three CD4 naive, three CD4 memory, two CD8 naive and one CD8 memory plate.

Replicate PCRs run on sorted subsets employed 150 to 250 ng DNA, about 27,000 T cell genomes. The protocol was immunoSEQ multiplex PCR, while the TCRdb copy is restricted to in-frame clones and leaves out a portion. This sample has 1.4 million to 1.5 million clones, with 95% to 97% found just once. General study results and limits: Compared with clonotypes that all four donors shared, non-shared clonotypes had lower generation probabilities. Clonotype sharing among donors was expected to depend on sequencing depth.

The source is a man under 40 in good health. Input material: naive CD4+ T cells sorted from blood. Subset indicated: CD45RA+ positively selected.

The CDR3 is CASSAQGRTGELFF. DNA of the CDR3: TGTGCCAGCTCGGCTCAGGGACGGACCGGGGAGCTGTTTTTT. This chain uses TRBV18 with TRBJ2-2; D may match TRBD1 or TRBD2 (5 bases each). The CDR3 sequence is 14 residues long. Trimming cost V 6 bases and J 5 bases, with 13 bases left between them. Germline CDR1 reads KGHSH; CDR2 reads LQKENI.